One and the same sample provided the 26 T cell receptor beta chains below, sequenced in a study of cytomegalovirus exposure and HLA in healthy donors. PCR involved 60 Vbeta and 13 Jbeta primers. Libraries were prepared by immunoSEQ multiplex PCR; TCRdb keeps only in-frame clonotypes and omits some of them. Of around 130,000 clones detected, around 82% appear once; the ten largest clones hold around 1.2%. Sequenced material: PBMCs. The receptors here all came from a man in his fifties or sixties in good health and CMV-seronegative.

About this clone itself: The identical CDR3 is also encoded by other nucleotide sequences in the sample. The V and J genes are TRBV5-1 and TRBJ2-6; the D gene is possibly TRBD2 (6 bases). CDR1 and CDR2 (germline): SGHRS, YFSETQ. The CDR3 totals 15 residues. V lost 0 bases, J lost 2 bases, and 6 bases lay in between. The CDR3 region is CASSLAGAGANVLTF. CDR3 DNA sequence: TGCGCCAGCAGCTTGGCGGGGGCTGGGGCCAACGTCCTGACTTTC.

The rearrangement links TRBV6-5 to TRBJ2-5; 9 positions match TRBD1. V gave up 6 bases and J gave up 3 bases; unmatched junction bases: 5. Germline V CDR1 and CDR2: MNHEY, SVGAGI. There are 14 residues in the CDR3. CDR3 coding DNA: TGTGCCAGCAGCAAACAGGGGGCCAAAGAGACCCAGTACTTC. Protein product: CASSKQGAKETQYF.

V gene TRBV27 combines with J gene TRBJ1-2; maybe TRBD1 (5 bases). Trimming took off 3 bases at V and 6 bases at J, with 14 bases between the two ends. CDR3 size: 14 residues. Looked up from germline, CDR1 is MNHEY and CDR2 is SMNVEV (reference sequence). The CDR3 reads CASSFYPGLDGYTF. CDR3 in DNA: TGTGCCAGCAGTTTTTACCCAGGGCTCGATGGCTACACCTTC.

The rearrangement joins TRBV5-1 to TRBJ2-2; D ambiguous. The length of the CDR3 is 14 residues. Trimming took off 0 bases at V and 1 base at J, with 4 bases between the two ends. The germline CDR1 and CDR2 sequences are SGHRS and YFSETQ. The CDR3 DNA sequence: TGCGCCAGCAGCTTGGACAGGAACACCGGGGAGCTGTTTTTT. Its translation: CASSLDRNTGELFF.

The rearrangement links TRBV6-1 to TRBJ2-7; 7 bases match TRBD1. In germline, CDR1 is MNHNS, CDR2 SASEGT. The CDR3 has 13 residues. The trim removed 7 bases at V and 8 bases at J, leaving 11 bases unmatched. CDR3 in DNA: TGTGCCAGCACCCGAACCATGACAGGGCAGCAGTACTTC. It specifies CASTRTMTGQQYF.

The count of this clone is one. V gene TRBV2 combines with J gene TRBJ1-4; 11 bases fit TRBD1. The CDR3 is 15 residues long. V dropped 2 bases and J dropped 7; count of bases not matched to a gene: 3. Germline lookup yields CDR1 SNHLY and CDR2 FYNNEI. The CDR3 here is CASSEWGQGGEKLFF. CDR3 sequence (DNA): TGTGCCAGCAGTGAATGGGGACAGGGGGGTGAAAAACTGTTTTTT. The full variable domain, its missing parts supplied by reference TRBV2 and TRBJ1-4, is EPEVTQTPSHQVTQMGQEVILRCVPISNHLYFYWYRQILGQKVEFLVSFYNNEISEKSEIFDDQFSVERPDGSNFTLKIRSTKLEDSAMYFCASSEWGQGGEKLFFGSGTQLSVL.

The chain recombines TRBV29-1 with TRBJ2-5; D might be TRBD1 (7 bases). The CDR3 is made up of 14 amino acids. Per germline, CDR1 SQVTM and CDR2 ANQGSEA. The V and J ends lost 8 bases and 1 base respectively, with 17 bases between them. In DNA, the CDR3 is TGCAGCATCGGGACAGCCGGGGGCCAAGAGACCCAGTACTTC. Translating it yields CSIGTAGGQETQYF.

CDR3: CASSSPDRVIGQPQHF. Written as DNA, the CDR3 is TGTGCCAGCAGTTCCCCGGACAGGGTTATAGGTCAGCCCCAGCATTTT. The J gene is TRBJ1-5, the V gene TRBV28; TRBD1 aligns across 8 bases. Germline values: CDR1 MDHEN, CDR2 SYDVKM. V dropped 4 bases and J dropped 6; count of bases not matched to a gene: 11. The CDR3 loop spans 16 amino acids.

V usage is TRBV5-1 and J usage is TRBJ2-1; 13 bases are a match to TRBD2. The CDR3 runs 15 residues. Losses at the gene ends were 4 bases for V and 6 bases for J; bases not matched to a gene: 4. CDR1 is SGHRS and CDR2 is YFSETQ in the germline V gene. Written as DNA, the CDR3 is TGCGCCAGCAGCCGGACTAGCGGGAGAGTCAATGAGCAGTTCTTC. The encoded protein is CASSRTSGRVNEQFF.

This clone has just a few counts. The CDR3 DNA follows: TGTGCCAGCCGGGACAGGGGGGTTTTCGAGCAGTACTTC. Translated: CASRDRGVFEQYF. The J gene is TRBJ2-7, the V gene TRBV6-1, with TRBD1 identical over 11 bases. Per germline, CDR1 MNHNS and CDR2 SASEGT. The V gene end was trimmed by 8 bases and the J gene end by 6 bases; junction bases not matched to a gene: 6. The length of the CDR3 is 13 residues.

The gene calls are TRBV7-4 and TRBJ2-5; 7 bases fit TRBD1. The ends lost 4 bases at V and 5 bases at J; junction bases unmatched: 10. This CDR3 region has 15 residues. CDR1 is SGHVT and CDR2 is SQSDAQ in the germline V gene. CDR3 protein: CASSSRDDRVETQYF. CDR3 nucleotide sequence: TGTGCCAGCAGCTCCCGGGACGACAGGGTTGAGACCCAGTACTTC.

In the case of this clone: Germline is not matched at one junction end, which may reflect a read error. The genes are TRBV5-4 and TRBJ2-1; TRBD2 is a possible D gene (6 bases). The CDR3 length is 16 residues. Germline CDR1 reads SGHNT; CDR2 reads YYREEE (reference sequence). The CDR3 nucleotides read TGTGCCAGCAGCTTGTTTGGGGACTGGTCTAACAATGGGCAGTTCTTC. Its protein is CASSLFGDWSNNGQFF.

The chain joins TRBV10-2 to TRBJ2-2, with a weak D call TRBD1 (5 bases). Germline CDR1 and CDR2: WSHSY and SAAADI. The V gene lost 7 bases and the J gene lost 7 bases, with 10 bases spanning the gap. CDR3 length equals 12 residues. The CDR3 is CASTPQGGELFF. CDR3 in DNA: TGCGCCAGCACCCCCCAGGGCGGGGAGCTGTTTTTT.

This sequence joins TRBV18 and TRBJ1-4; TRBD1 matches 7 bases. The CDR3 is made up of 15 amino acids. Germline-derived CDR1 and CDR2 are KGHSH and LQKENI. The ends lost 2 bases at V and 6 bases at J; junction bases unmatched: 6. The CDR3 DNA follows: TGTGCCAGCTCACCAGATTTGCAGGGGGATGAAAAACTGTTTTTT. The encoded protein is CASSPDLQGDEKLFF.

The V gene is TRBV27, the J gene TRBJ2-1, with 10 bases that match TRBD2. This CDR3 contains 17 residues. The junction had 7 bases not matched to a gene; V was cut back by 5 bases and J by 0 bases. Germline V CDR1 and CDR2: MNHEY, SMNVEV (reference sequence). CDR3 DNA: TGTGCCAGCAGTCCCACGGGACTAGCGAGCTCCTACAATGAGCAGTTCTTC. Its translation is CASSPTGLASSYNEQFF.

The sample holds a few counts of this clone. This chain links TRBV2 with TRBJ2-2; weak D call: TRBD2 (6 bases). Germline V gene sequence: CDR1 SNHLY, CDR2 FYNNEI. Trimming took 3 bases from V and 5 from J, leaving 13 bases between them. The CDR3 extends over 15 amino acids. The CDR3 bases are TGTGCCAGCAGTGATTGGGGGGATTTAACCGGGGAGCTGTTTTTT. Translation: CASSDWGDLTGELFF.

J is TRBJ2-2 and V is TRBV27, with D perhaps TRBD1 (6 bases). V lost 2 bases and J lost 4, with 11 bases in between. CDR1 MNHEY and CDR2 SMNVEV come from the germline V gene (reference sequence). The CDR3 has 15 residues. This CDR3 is CASSLGQGITGELFF. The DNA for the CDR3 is TGTGCCAGCAGTTTAGGGCAGGGGATCACCGGGGAGCTGTTTTTT.

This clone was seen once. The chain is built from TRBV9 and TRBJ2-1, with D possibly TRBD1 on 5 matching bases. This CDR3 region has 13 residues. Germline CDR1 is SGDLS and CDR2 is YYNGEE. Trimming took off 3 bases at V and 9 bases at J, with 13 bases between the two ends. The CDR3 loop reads CASSGSDRSEQFF. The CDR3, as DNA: TGTGCCAGCAGCGGATCCGACAGAAGTGAGCAGTTCTTC.

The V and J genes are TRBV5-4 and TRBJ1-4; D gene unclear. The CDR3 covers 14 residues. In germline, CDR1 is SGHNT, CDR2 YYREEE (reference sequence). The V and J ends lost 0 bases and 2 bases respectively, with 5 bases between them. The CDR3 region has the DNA TGTGCCAGCAGCTTGGGGCAGACTAATGAAAAACTGTTTTTT. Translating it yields CASSLGQTNEKLFF.

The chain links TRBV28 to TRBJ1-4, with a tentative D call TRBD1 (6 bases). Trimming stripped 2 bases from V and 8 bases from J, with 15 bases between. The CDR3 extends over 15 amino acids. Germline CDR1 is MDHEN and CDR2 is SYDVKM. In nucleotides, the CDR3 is TGTGCCAGCAGTTTAAGCGGGGGGGCGGGGGAAAAACTGTTTTTT. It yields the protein CASSLSGGAGEKLFF. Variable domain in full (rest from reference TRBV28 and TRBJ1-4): DVKVTQSSRYLVKRTGEKVFLECVQDMDHENMFWYRQDPGLGLRLIYFSYDVKMKEKGDIPEGYSVSREKKERFSLILESASTNQTSMYLCASSLSGGAGEKLFFGSGTQLSVL.

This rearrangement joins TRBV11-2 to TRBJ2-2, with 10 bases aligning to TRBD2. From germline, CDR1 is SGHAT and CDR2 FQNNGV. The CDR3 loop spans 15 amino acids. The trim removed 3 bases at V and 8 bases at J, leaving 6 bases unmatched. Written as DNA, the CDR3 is TGTGCCAGCAGCTTCACTAGCGGGACGTCGGGGGAGCTGTTTTTT. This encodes CASSFTSGTSGELFF. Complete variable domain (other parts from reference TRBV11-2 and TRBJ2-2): EAGVAQSPRYKIIEKRQSVAFWCNPISGHATLYWYQQILGQGPKLLIQFQNNGVVDDSQLPKDRFSAERLKGVDSTLKIQPAKLEDSAVYLCASSFTSGTSGELFFGEGSRLTVL.

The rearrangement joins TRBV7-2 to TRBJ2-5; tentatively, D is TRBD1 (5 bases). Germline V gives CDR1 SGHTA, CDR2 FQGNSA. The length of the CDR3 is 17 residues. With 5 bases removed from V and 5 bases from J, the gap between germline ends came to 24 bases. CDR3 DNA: TGTGCCAGCAGCCCTAAGGGGCCCAGCCGGGTTGGGGAGACCCAGTACTTC. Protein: CASSPKGPSRVGETQYF.

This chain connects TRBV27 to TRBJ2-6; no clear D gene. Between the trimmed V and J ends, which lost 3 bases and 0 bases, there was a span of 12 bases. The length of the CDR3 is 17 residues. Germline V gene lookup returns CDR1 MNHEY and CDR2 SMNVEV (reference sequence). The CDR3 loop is CASSFRRGSSGANVLTF. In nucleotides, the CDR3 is TGTGCCAGCAGTTTTCGACGAGGCAGCTCTGGGGCCAACGTCCTGACTTTC.

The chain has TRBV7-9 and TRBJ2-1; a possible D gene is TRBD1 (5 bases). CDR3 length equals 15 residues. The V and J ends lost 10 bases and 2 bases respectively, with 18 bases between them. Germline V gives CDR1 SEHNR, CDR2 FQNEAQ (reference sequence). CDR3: CATQGPKVPYNEQFF. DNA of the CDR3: TGTGCCACCCAGGGCCCTAAGGTCCCCTACAATGAGCAGTTCTTC.

CDR3 DNA: TGTGCCAGCAGTGTCAGGGGCCGGACCAAAAACATTCAGTACTTC. Translated, it gives CASSVRGRTKNIQYF. This chain links TRBV2 with TRBJ2-4; weak D call: TRBD1 (6 bases). The germline CDR1 and CDR2 sequences are SNHLY and FYNNEI. CDR3 length equals 15 residues. Deletions cut 4 bases from V and 2 bases from J, with 12 bases between. Variable domain in full (rest from reference TRBV2 and TRBJ2-4): EPEVTQTPSHQVTQMGQEVILRCVPISNHLYFYWYRQILGQKVEFLVSFYNNEISEKSEIFDDQFSVERPDGSNFTLKIRSTKLEDSAMYFCASSVRGRTKNIQYFGAGTRLSVL.

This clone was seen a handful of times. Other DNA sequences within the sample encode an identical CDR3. The CDR3 bases are TGTGCCAGCAGCTTGGGAGCAGGGGGTGGCAATCAGCCCCAGCATTTT. Encoded protein: CASSLGAGGGNQPQHF. The chain combines TRBV5-6 with TRBJ1-5; TRBD1 matches 7 bases. V trimming: 0 bases; J trimming: 2 bases; junction bases outside the gene matches: 5. This CDR3 comprises 16 residues. From germline, CDR1 is SGHDT and CDR2 YYEEEE.